This T cell receptor (beta chain) was retrieved from a study of cytomegalovirus exposure and HLA in healthy donors (dated by TCRdb to the late 2010s). About the investigation overall: An earlier analysis of about 560 of the donors reported roughly 300 Gb of sequence data and 117 million unique TCR beta sequences obtained from 150 million to 200 million T cells. Around 320 gigabases of sequencing data and approximately 85 million unique TCR sequences were included in an early release covering 550 to 800 HLA-typed donors. Of the roughly 400 genotyped donors, approximately 83% fell in the genetic ancestry cluster associated with self-reported Caucasian donors. The study aimed to test whether signatures of past pathogen exposure could be identified by cataloging public T cell receptors. The study used immunosequencing to profile the T cell repertoires of several hundred subjects and linked those repertoires to cytomegalovirus serostatus. Besides the first cohort of 666 subjects, a separate validation cohort made up of roughly 120 different subjects was used. To predict cytomegalovirus infection status, the study combined high-throughput TCR immunosequencing, statistical association of individual TCRs with disease status, and machine learning. To study patterns of TCR occurrence, a later analysis re-analyzed previously published TCR beta repertoires from around 660 donors and added high-resolution HLA genotyping. Rather than using new phenotypic data, the later analysis identified candidate immune exposures from TCR beta sequences and from how often those sequences occurred across donors. An earlier analysis of more than 450 of the donors used high-throughput TCR beta sequencing to judge whether each TCR beta V gene segment behaved as functional or pseudogenic. Alongside the repertoire data, information on donor age, sex, ethnicity and CMV serostatus was compiled. A later genetic analysis took genome-wide SNP genotypes for about three fifths of the 666 donors and used that subset as a discovery cohort. All discovery cohort repertoires had been generated on a single sequencing platform. Class I and class II HLA loci were covered by the typing at four-digit resolution. Typing coverage varied by locus: roughly 629-630 donors for A, B, C, DRB1 and DQB1; roughly 560 for DQA1; about 600 for DPA1; 450 to 480 for DPB1. Because of strong linkage in the cohort, roughly five DR-DQ haplotypes were treated as single units for association and clustering. Among roughly 370 genotyped donors of the cohort, an average of approximately 230,000 unique TCR beta nucleotide sequences were sequenced per donor, around 20% of them non-productive.

There are 13 amino acids in the CDR3, from cysteine to phenylalanine inclusive. Kept here is only the CDR3 DNA, which spans 39 bases and is read in frame from base 1. CDR1 is given as GTSNPN and CDR2 as SVGIG, both from the germline V gene (reference sequence). V has 3 bases trimmed and J has 6 bases trimmed; junction bases matching no gene number 7. The library was prepared using the immunoSEQ multiplex PCR assay. For the multiplex PCR, a mixture combining 60 forward primers for TCR Vbeta segments and 13 reverse primers for TCR Jbeta segments was used. The CDR3 region of rearranged TCR beta genes was amplified from genomic DNA by a multiplex PCR assay. The Illumina HiSeq System was used to sequence the amplified TCR beta libraries as 87-base-pair reads. The original pipeline was this. Across the roughly 670 repertoires, a later analysis counted 60 million to 90 million unique TCR beta chains, approximately 12 million of which were shared by at least two donors. Raw reads were error-corrected and collapsed into unique sequences with a nearest-neighbor algorithm that merged closely related sequences to remove PCR and sequencing errors. V, D and J gene segments were assigned by aligning CDR3 sequences to IMGT reference sequences. For a sequence to be retained, a match of at least six nucleotides was required to both a V gene segment and a J gene segment. A rearrangement was called productive if the CDR3 had no stop codons and remained in frame with V and J, and every other rearrangement was called non-productive. CDR3 was defined according to IMGT convention as the region running from the second conserved V-encoded cysteine to the conserved J-encoded phenylalanine. The earlier analysis of a few hundred of the donors excluded any sequence lacking an unambiguous match to a single V gene segment. In an earlier analysis of 450 to 750 of the donors, a V segment was called functional when productive rearrangements were above 56.7%, and segregating when the standard deviation between donors exceeded 5%. A statistical classification framework was built to diagnose cytomegalovirus status from the catalog of TCR beta chain sequences. V and J gene assignment, in a later analysis, came from comparing TCR nucleotide sequences with IMGT/GENE-DB human TR gene sequences. In a later analysis, CDR3 sequences and most-parsimonious VDJ recombination scenarios were assigned using the TCRdist pipeline. In a later analysis, each TCR beta chain was defined by its CDR3 amino acid sequence together with its V-gene family, and reads lacking a unique V-gene family were excluded. As a way to deal with suspected cross-contamination and a sequencing artifact, a later analysis dropped hundreds of nucleotide sequences that were highly shared and had low generation probability. For each public chain, a later analysis derived a clonal expansion index from normalized ranks of inferred template counts within each repertoire. Generation probabilities in a later analysis came from a VDJ recombination model fitted to out-of-frame rearrangements, and those results were checked against IGoR. In a later analysis, TCR-TCR, TCR-HLA and TCR-CMV co-occurrence was scored with hypergeometric tests, and a repertoire-size bias correction was applied to TCR pairs. To estimate false discovery rates, a later analysis permuted the HLA or CMV assignments 20 times. In a later analysis, co-occurring TCRs were grouped using DBSCAN, with TCRdist sequence similarity added in when clustering inside HLA-allele-positive subsets. Repertoires with fewer than 30,000 or more than 120,000 public chains were left out of co-occurrence clustering, as were several repertoires with anomalous nucleotide sharing. Imported from immuneACCESS, the table was reduced by TCRdb to in-frame sequences with V and J called. These copies leave out some clones; in studies compared against another copy, an unresolved V gene accounts for under half, and the cause of the remainder is not known. The V and J calls and clone size come from that table; D and trimming were worked out from the DNA. The table kept for this sample lists 150,000 or so clones. Jointly, the top ten make up roughly 1.7% of the sample.

The cohort was made up of 666 healthy bone marrow donors. At the time of sampling, every cohort member was nominally healthy, though immune exposures that went unrecorded were likely present. The donor tested CMV seropositive, placing the donor among the 289 seropositive members of the cohort. A peripheral blood sample was provided by each donor, and peripheral blood mononuclear cells were used for TCR beta sequencing. Genomic DNA extraction from the blood cell samples was performed with the Qiagen DNeasy Blood Extraction Kit. To note about this clone: No antigen is known for it.

Overall study outcomes, separate from this receptor: Presence/absence analyses assumed roughly uniform sequencing depth across donors, an assumption that may not hold. A later analysis found that most CMV-associated TCR beta chains appeared HLA-restricted, with HLA associations seemingly driven largely by CMV exposure. In the study, some 160 TCR beta chains were listed as associated with cytomegalovirus. HLA typing was unavailable for some donors at each locus, so association tests used only the typed subset. In a later analysis, several top co-occurrence clusters were reported to appear linked to parvovirus B19, influenza, CMV and Epstein-Barr virus. When HLA alleles, especially DR and DQ, strongly co-occurred, TCR associations were difficult to assign to individual alleles. A further reported finding was that TCR beta sequences accurately predicted the HLA-A and HLA-B alleles for most subjects in the first cohort. According to the authors, the approach could potentially be generalized to other disease states and immunological phenotypes. In a later genetic analysis, fewer N-insertions in productive TCRs were reported among donors in an Asian-associated ancestry cluster than the roughly 700-donor mean. An association between a missense DCLRE1C variant and V-gene and J-gene trimming of TCR beta chains was found in a later genetic analysis and replicated in an independent cohort. In both the original and validation cohorts, the classifier was reported to diagnose cytomegalovirus status with high specificity and sensitivity. Linkage disequilibrium might explain the correlated functional status among segregating V segments, but an unknown experimental factor could not be excluded. In a later analysis, some 17,000 TCR beta sequences were associated with specific HLA alleles at a false discovery rate of 0.05. The earlier analysis of 587 of the donors excluded 15 to 20 rarely observed V segments, including chromosome 9 orphons, because counts were too low. Immune exposure information for the cohort was limited to CMV serostatus. Three of the identified cytomegalovirus-associated TCR beta chains were confirmed in vitro to be specific for cytomegalovirus antigens. In a later analysis, TCR association rates were found to vary across HLA loci, with the most associated TCRs seen for DRB1 alleles and the fewest for HLA-C alleles. The 87-base-pair reads could not distinguish some IMGT-functional V segments, including TRBV6-2 and TRBV6-3, so those segments were excluded. The cohort was sequenced for TCR beta chains only, and without alpha or paired-chain data the features that could be detected were limited. In a later analysis, HLA-associated TCR beta chains showed more clonal expansion and lower generation probabilities than non-associated chains that were equally common. Most TCR sequences were seen in very few donors, while some public TCRs were found in many individuals. Broadly in line with IMGT annotations, most TCR beta V segments showed up in productive rearrangements about 87% or about 30% of the time in an earlier analysis of several hundred of the donors. A cluster of highly shared sequence variants was judged likely to be a technical artifact of the sequencing pipeline.

This clonotype was obtained from a woman between 40 and 55 years old in good health and CMV-seropositive. The sequencing input was PBMCs. The chain is encoded by TRBV30 joined to TRBJ1-1; 7 bases in the middle match TRBD1. The CDR3 region: CAWRKGAGPEAFF. The bases read TGTGCCTGGAGGAAGGGGGCCGGGCCTGAAGCTTTCTTT.